The clone carrying this T cell receptor beta chain appeared once. Per the germline V gene, CDR1 is ENHRY and CDR2 is SYGVKD. CDR3 length equals 14 residues. Trimming removed 7 bases from V and 5 bases from J, with 16 bases in between. The data originate from a study of blood T cell repertoires in COVID-19. As processed by the authors: Counts of nucleated cells, estimated from reference gene primer amplification, were obtained. TCRdb's copy holds only in-frame clones and misses some; the assay was immunoSEQ multiplex PCR. V and J calls and clone size are copied from that table; D and trimming were computed from the DNA. The sample lists some 97,000 clones, more than 65% seen once, with over 10% in the top ten.

The chain recombines TRBV10-3 with TRBJ2-3; maybe TRBD1 (6 bases). The source material was peripheral blood. This sequence was found in an older woman with acute or convalescent COVID-19. CDR3 sequence: CAIMGHSGGDTQYF. CDR3 DNA: TGTGCCATCATGGGACATTCCGGAGGAGATACGCAGTATTTT.